Listed here are 8 T cell receptor beta chains from one sample, sequenced in a study of cytomegalovirus exposure and HLA in healthy donors. Sequenced by immunoSEQ multiplex PCR; TCRdb stores in-frame clones only, minus some. The sample carries over 120,000 clones, about 91% recorded once. The specimen sequenced was PBMCs. The receptor source for this set is a man younger than 35 in good health and CMV-seropositive.

This chain connects TRBV28 to TRBJ1-1; D gene unclear. Per germline, CDR1 MDHEN and CDR2 SYDVKM. There are 14 residues in the CDR3. DNA for the CDR3: TGTGCAATAAGTCCCCGGGGTGTGAACACTGAAGCTTTCTTT. Translation: CAISPRGVNTEAFF.

Here the CDR3 reads CASSLIARREQYF. In DNA, the CDR3 is TGTGCCAGCAGCTTAATTGCCCGCAGGGAGCAGTACTTC. V usage is TRBV11-1 and J usage is TRBJ2-7; D unclear. The V gene's germline CDR1 is SGHAT and CDR2 FQDESV (reference sequence). V lost 2 bases and J lost 7, with 12 bases in between. This CDR3 contains 13 residues.

V usage is TRBV28 and J usage is TRBJ2-2, with 8 bases identical to TRBD2. CDR1 is MDHEN, CDR2 SYDVKM, per germline. Unmatched junction bases numbered 0, after V lost 2 bases and J lost 1 base. The CDR3 is 15 amino acids. The CDR3 reads CASSLLAGNTGELFF. CDR3 bases: TGTGCCAGCAGTTTACTAGCGGGGAACACCGGGGAGCTGTTTTTT.

V gene TRBV5-1 combines with J gene TRBJ1-1; 9 bases are shared with TRBD1. Germline values: CDR1 SGHRS, CDR2 YFSETQ. V was clipped by 5 bases and J by 4 bases; unmatched bases: 12. The CDR3 loop spans 16 amino acids. The chain's CDR3 is CASRATGGVMATEAFF. For the CDR3, the DNA is TGCGCCAGCAGGGCTACAGGGGGCGTGATGGCCACTGAAGCTTTCTTT.

This chain joins TRBV6-1 and TRBJ2-5; TRBD2 might be the D (7 bases). CDR1 MNHNS and CDR2 SASEGT come from the germline V gene. Trimming removed 7 bases at V and 1 base at J, with 16 bases between. This CDR3 region has 15 residues. Written as DNA, the CDR3 is TGTGCCAGCAACCCGGGGGGCGGGGGCCAAGAGACCCAGTACTTC. Amino acid sequence: CASNPGGGGQETQYF.

The chain couples TRBV28 to TRBJ1-1; D possibly corresponds to TRBD1 (5 bases). The CDR3 runs 15 residues. Germline CDR1 is MDHEN and CDR2 is SYDVKM. V lost 5 bases and J 0 bases, leaving 13 bases between the germline ends. The CDR3 DNA follows: TGTGCCAGCAGTCCCCGGGGGAGATTGAACACTGAAGCTTTCTTT. Translated, it gives CASSPRGRLNTEAFF.

The V gene is TRBV5-1, the J gene TRBJ2-7; 7 bases are shared with TRBD2. V dropped 4 bases and J dropped 6; count of bases not matched to a gene: 10. Germline-derived CDR1 and CDR2 are SGHRS and YFSETQ. CDR3 length: 14 residues. CDR3 sequence reads: CASSPRGEAAEQYF. CDR3 bases: TGCGCCAGCAGCCCTCGGGGGGAAGCGGCCGAGCAGTACTTC.

The V gene is TRBV25-1, the J gene TRBJ1-5, with D possibly TRBD1 on 5 matching bases. CDR3 size: 15 residues. V was pared by 2 bases and J by 0 bases, with 8 bases between. Germline V CDR1 and CDR2: MGHDK, SYGVNS. CDR3 nucleotides: TGTGCCAGCAGTGAAGGTCAGGGTAGCAATCAGCCCCAGCATTTT. Its translation is CASSEGQGSNQPQHF.